These 26 T cell receptor beta chains originate from one sample sequenced in a study of blood T cells in healthy people across ages. It was with a sample-barcoded 5' primer and a J-beta primer mix that a second PCR of roughly 7 to 12 cycles was run. Each CDR3 protein gets one entry after TCRdb re-called the 5' RACE reads with MiXCR. The table has hundreds of thousands of distinct CDR3 sequences, around 30% seen once; the top ten hold approximately 15%. The sequenced sample was blood. Receptor source: an elderly woman in good health.

The rearrangement uses TRBV20-1 and TRBJ2-2; 9 positions match TRBD2. The CDR3 spans 18 residues. Germline V lookup: CDR1 DFQATT, CDR2 SNEGSKA (reference sequence). The junction had 9 bases not matched to a gene; V was cut back by 1 base and J by 0 bases. In nucleotides, the CDR3 is TGCAGTGCTAGAGGGCAAGCGGGGGGAAATCCGAACACCGGGGAGCTGTTTTTT. Translated, it gives CSARGQAGGNPNTGELFF.

The gene calls are TRBV20-1 and TRBJ2-5, with unresolved D. V lost 7 bases and J lost 7, with 13 bases in between. Germline V gene data show CDR1 as DFQATT and CDR2 as SNEGSKA (reference sequence). The CDR3 sequence is 11 residues long. CDR3 bases: TGCAGTGGGGTTGGCCCTGGGACCCAGTACTTC. The encoded protein is CSGVGPGTQYF.

This rearrangement joins TRBV20-1 to TRBJ2-4; no clear D. Matching the DNA end better, TRBJ2-7 makes the J call doubtful. Per germline, CDR1 DFQATT and CDR2 SNEGSKA (reference sequence). This CDR3 comprises 13 residues. The CDR3 nucleotides are TGCAGTGCTCCGACACCGTTTTTAAACGAGCAGTACTTC. Translation gives CSAPTPFLNEQYF.

The chain joins TRBV7-2 to TRBJ1-1; D may be TRBD1 (6 bases). V lost 0 bases and J lost 5, with 13 bases in between. The germline gives CDR1 SGHTA, CDR2 FQGNSA. The CDR3 totals 15 residues. The CDR3 protein is CASSLAVGQGTEAFF. In DNA, the CDR3 is TGTGCCAGCAGCTTAGCGGTGGGTCAGGGGACTGAAGCTTTCTTT.

About this clonotype itself: Since a much larger clone is just one base distant, this may be a read error. The chain uses TRBV27 and TRBJ2-1; D might be TRBD2 (5 bases). Germline assignment: CDR1 MNHEY and CDR2 SMNVEV (reference sequence). The CDR3 contains 14 residues. The CDR3 reads CTSSPGLLNNEQFF. Written as DNA, the CDR3 is TGTACCAGCAGTCCCGGACTTCTAAACAATGAGCAGTTCTTC.

The chain joins TRBV30 to TRBJ2-5; 10 bases line up with TRBD1. Losses at the gene ends were 0 bases for V and 12 bases for J; bases not matched to a gene: 10. Per the germline V gene, CDR1 is GTSNPN and CDR2 is SVGIG (reference sequence). The CDR3 loop spans 14 amino acids. The CDR3 sequence: CAWSVDRGPNSEYF. The CDR3 coding sequence is TGTGCCTGGAGTGTTGACAGGGGGCCCAATTCTGAGTACTTC.

This clonotype was found a few times. V and J are TRBV30 and TRBJ2-7; 7 nucleotides agree with TRBD1. J lost 4 bases, V lost 2 bases, and 8 bases had no gene match. The CDR3 spans 14 residues. CDR1 and CDR2 from the germline V gene are GTSNPN and SVGIG (reference sequence). CDR3 sequence (DNA): TGTGCCTGGAGTCTGGGACAGAGGATGTACGAGCAGTACTTC. Residues: CAWSLGQRMYEQYF.

This clonotype was recorded once. This CDR3 is missing its conserved last phenylalanine or tryptophan, likely due to a read error. The chain joins TRBV5-1 to TRBJ2-5; no definite D call. Germline V lookup: CDR1 SGHRS, CDR2 YFSETQ. V lost 4 bases and J lost 5, with 15 bases in between. The CDR3 is 14 residues long. CDR3 nucleotides: TGCGCCAGCAGCGCTACAAGCGTTGGGGAGACCCAGTACGTC. This translates into CASSATSVGETQYV.

The sample holds many counts of this clonotype. The chain links TRBV5-1 to TRBJ2-1; possible D gene TRBD2, 6 bases. The CDR3 is made up of 14 amino acids. Trimming cost V 0 bases and J 8 bases, with 12 bases left between them. From germline, CDR1 is SGHRS and CDR2 YFSETQ. The CDR3 protein is CASSLVAARDEQFF. For the CDR3, the DNA is TGCGCCAGCAGCTTGGTAGCGGCGCGAGATGAGCAGTTCTTC.

The sample holds a few counts of this clonotype. A much larger clone lies a single base off, so this may be a read error. This sequence joins TRBV5-1 and TRBJ2-7, with TRBD2 matching 7 bases. Germline V gives CDR1 SGHRS, CDR2 YFSETQ. Germline trimming cut 3 bases from V and 3 bases from J; bases unmatched to any gene: 3. The CDR3 covers 13 residues. CDR3 in amino acids: CASSSSGCYEQYF. The CDR3, as DNA: TGCGCCAGCAGCTCTAGCGGATGCTACGAGCAGTACTTC. Full variable domain (missing parts from reference TRBV5-1 and TRBJ2-7): KAGVTQTPRYLIKTRGQQVTLSCSPISGHRSVSWYQQTPGQGLQFLFEYFSETQRNKGNFPGRFSGRQFSNSRSEMNVSTLELGDSALYLCASSSSGCYEQYFGPGTRLTVT.

This clonotype was found many times. At one end the junction does not follow the germline gene, possibly because of a read error. This rearrangement joins TRBV10-3 to TRBJ2-5; 12 bases match TRBD2. The CDR3 extends over 16 amino acids. CDR1 ENHRY and CDR2 SYGVKD come from the germline V gene. This CDR3 reads CATSPGTSGPGETQYF. CDR3 bases: TGTGCCACCAGTCCCGGGACTAGCGGGCCAGGGGAGACCCAGTACTTC.

Concerning this clonotype: A read error is possible here, since a much larger clone lies one base away. J is TRBJ2-1 and V is TRBV7-2; TRBD2 is a possible D gene (6 bases). Germline CDR1 SGHTA, CDR2 FQGNSA. The CDR3 contains 14 residues. CDR3 DNA sequence: TGTGTCAGCAGCTCCCGGGGGTCATACAATGAGCAGTTCTTC. It yields the protein CVSSSRGSYNEQFF.

The J gene is TRBJ2-3, the V gene TRBV18; D might be TRBD2 (5 bases). Germline assignment: CDR1 KGHSH and CDR2 LQKENI. The CDR3 is 14 residues long. V lost 0 bases, J lost 8 bases, and 12 bases lay in between. The CDR3 protein is CASSPPEVKTTQYF. The CDR3, as DNA: TGTGCCAGCTCACCACCGGAGGTCAAGACTACGCAGTATTTT.

The gene calls are TRBV7-9 and TRBJ2-4; 7 bases are shared with TRBD2. The CDR3 has 12 residues. Germline CDR1 and CDR2: SEHNR and FQNEAQ (reference sequence). The V gene end was trimmed by 6 bases and the J gene end by 5 bases; junction bases not matched to a gene: 1. The CDR3 sequence: CASRGRENIQYF. The CDR3 DNA follows: TGTGCCAGCAGGGGGAGGGAAAACATTCAGTACTTC.

A note on this clonotype: One end of the junction varies from germline; a read error may be responsible. The V and J genes are TRBV4-3 and TRBJ2-1; D gene ambiguous. The J call may be wrong; the DNA end is better matched by TRBJ2-7. The CDR3 covers 18 residues. Germline V CDR1 and CDR2: LGHNA, YSLEER. The CDR3 region has the DNA TGCGTCAGCAGCCAAGATGTCAACCGGCGTCTTGGATACAATGAGCAGTACTTC. This sequence encodes CVSSQDVNRRLGYNEQYF.

This clonotype has at least ten counts. The chain combines TRBV20-1 with TRBJ2-7; weak D call: TRBD1 (8 bases). The V end lost 6 bases, the J end lost 2 bases, and 17 bases lay between the germline ends. CDR1 is DFQATT and CDR2 is SNEGSKA in the germline V gene (reference sequence). The CDR3 is made up of 14 amino acids. CDR3 in DNA: TGCAGTGCCAGCAACAGGGGGAGGGCCTACGAGCAGTACTTC. Translating gives CSASNRGRAYEQYF.

About this clonotype itself: A much larger clone sits a single nucleotide away, making a read error possible. The chain combines TRBV20-1 with TRBJ2-2, with 8 bases matching TRBD1. This CDR3 comprises 14 residues. The germline CDR1 and CDR2 sequences are DFQATT and SNEGSKA (reference sequence). CDR3 nucleotide sequence: TGCAATGCTCCCCAGGCAGGGGGCGCGGGGGAGCTGTTTTTT. Protein product: CNAPQAGGAGELFF.

The gene calls are TRBV6-5 and TRBJ1-4; 9 bases match TRBD1. CDR1 is MNHEY and CDR2 is SVGAGI in the germline V gene. V was pared by 6 bases and J by 3 bases, with 8 bases of the junction left unmatched. The CDR3 has 16 amino acids. This CDR3 is CASRTGQGLANEKLFF. The CDR3 nucleotides are TGTGCCAGCAGGACGGGACAGGGTCTGGCTAATGAAAAACTGTTTTTT.

Of note for this clonotype: This could be a read error, since a much larger clone is one nucleotide away. The chain links TRBV9 to TRBJ2-1, with D possibly matching TRBD2 (5 bases). V was shortened by 0 bases and J by 9 bases, with 13 bases between the two germline ends. Germline CDR1 reads SGDLS; CDR2 reads YYNGEE. The CDR3 sequence is 14 residues long. The CDR3 DNA is TGTGCCAGCAGCGTAGACGGAGAGGGTGGTGAGCAGTTCTTC. Protein product: CASSVDGEGGEQFF. Full variable domain (rest looked up from reference TRBV9 and TRBJ2-1): DSGVTQTPKHLITATGQRVTLRCSPRSGDLSVYWYQQSLDQGLQFLIQYYNGEERAKGNILERFSAQQFPDLHSELNLSSLELGDSALYFCASSVDGEGGEQFFGPGTRLTVL.

This clonotype was observed many times. V usage is TRBV29-1 and J usage is TRBJ2-1; 11 nucleotides line up with TRBD2. Trimming cost V 5 bases and J 7 bases; bases outside gene matches: 10. Germline CDR1 and CDR2: SQVTM and ANQGSEA. This CDR3 is built from 15 residues. CDR3 loop: CSVPGASGGLNEQFF. CDR3 DNA: TGCAGCGTTCCAGGGGCTAGCGGGGGGTTGAATGAGCAGTTCTTC.

This clonotype was observed a handful of times. The chain couples TRBV12-3 or TRBV12-4 to TRBJ2-2; D is perhaps TRBD1 (5 bases). Trimming removed 3 bases at V and 0 bases at J, with 14 bases between. This CDR3 contains 17 residues. CDR3 sequence (DNA): TGTGCCAGCAGTTTCAATCTTTACAGGACGAACACCGGGGAGCTGTTTTTT. It yields the protein CASSFNLYRTNTGELFF.

This clonotype has more than one count but fewer than ten. This sequence joins TRBV6-2 or TRBV6-3 and TRBJ1-6, with D hard to call. Germline lookup yields CDR1 MNHEY and CDR2 SVGEGT. The CDR3 is 15 amino acids. V lost 2 bases to trimming and J lost 6 bases, with 11 bases between them. CDR3 bases: TGTGCCAGCAGTTACCGAGAACCGATTAATTCACCCCTCCACTTT. Translation: CASSYREPINSPLHF.

In its sample, this clonotype was seen once. The chain joins TRBV9 to TRBJ2-5, with D perhaps being TRBD1 or TRBD2 (6 bases each). V lost 0 bases and J 11 bases, leaving 20 bases between the germline ends. Germline V lookup: CDR1 SGDLS, CDR2 YYNGEE. The CDR3 is 15 amino acids. CDR3 residues: CASSVEGGPMGRQYF. CDR3 sequence (DNA): TGTGCCAGCAGCGTAGAGGGGGGCCCCATGGGACGGCAGTACTTC.

The rearrangement links TRBV5-1 to TRBJ2-1; 9 bases are a match to TRBD2. The V segment lost 4 bases and the J segment 6 bases; nucleotides outside the gene matches: 5. This CDR3 spans 14 amino acids. Per germline, CDR1 SGHRS and CDR2 YFSETQ. The CDR3 DNA is TGCGCCAGCAGCGATGCGGGGGGGGGCAATGAGCAGTTCTTC. It yields the protein CASSDAGGGNEQFF.

The chain is built from TRBV12-5 and TRBJ2-2; D gene unclear. CDR3 size: 15 residues. The V gene's germline CDR1 is LGHNT and CDR2 FRNRAP. The V and J ends lost 7 bases and 5 bases respectively, with 17 bases between them. CDR3 loop: CASEVLGRRTGELFF. The DNA of the CDR3 is TGTGCTAGTGAAGTATTGGGCAGGAGAACCGGGGAGCTGTTTTTT.

The chain joins TRBV28 to TRBJ2-3; 8 nucleotides agree with TRBD2. The CDR3 runs 15 residues. V dropped 4 bases and J dropped 5; count of bases not matched to a gene: 8. CDR1 MDHEN and CDR2 SYDVKM come from the germline V gene. In DNA, the CDR3 is TGTGCCAGCAGTTCATCCGGACTAGCTATAGATACGCAGTATTTT. This gives the protein CASSSSGLAIDTQYF.